The present entry profiles one T cell receptor beta chain with its context. Its specificity is unknown. The data originate from a study of cytomegalovirus exposure and HLA in healthy donors. Study observations and caveats: Sequencing artifact likely explains a cluster of highly shared sequence variants. Altogether, 160 or so TCR beta chains were recorded as cytomegalovirus-associated.

This CDR3 is built from 16 residues. Trimming took 3 bases from V and 6 from J, leaving 20 bases between them. PCR employed 60 Vbeta and 13 Jbeta primers. Assay used: immunoSEQ multiplex PCR; TCRdb lists only in-frame clones, some missing. The sample holds just under 150,000 clones, 80% seen once. The chain has TRBV23-1 and TRBJ1-1; the D is unclear. TRBV23-1 is sorted into the ORF group, with uncertain function. This receptor was identified in a woman aged 25 to 45 in good health and CMV-seronegative. The sequencing sample was made of PBMCs. This CDR3 reads CASSHSRDPRDPEAFF. The CDR3 bases are TGCGCCAGCAGTCACTCTCGAGACCCTAGAGACCCTGAAGCTTTCTTT.